Below, 3 T cell receptor beta chains from the same sample are listed, as sequenced in a study of T-cell reconstitution after alpha-beta-depleted transplantation in children. Unique molecular identifiers were built into the TCRbeta library. TCRdb re-analysed the PCR reads in MiXCR, keeping a single row per CDR3 protein. The sample records hundreds of thousands of distinct CDR3 sequences, roughly a tenth being singletons. The sample was PBMCs, taken before TCRalphabeta/CD19-depleted stem cell transplant. Receptor source: a child less than two years old with acute myeloid leukemia, due to receive a stem cell transplant.

Ten or more counts support this clonotype. The V and J genes are TRBV19 and TRBJ2-7, with 10 bases fitting TRBD1. The germline V gene encodes CDR1 LNHDA and CDR2 SQIVND (reference sequence). Unmatched junction bases numbered 6, after V lost 4 bases and J lost 3 bases. CDR3 length: 15 amino acids. The CDR3: CASSRMTGGLYEQYF. CDR3 DNA sequence: TGTGCCAGTAGTAGGATGACAGGGGGCCTCTACGAGCAGTACTTC. Full variable domain (outside the CDR3, taken from reference TRBV19 and TRBJ2-7): DGGITQSPKYLFRKEGQNVTLSCEQNLNHDAMYWYRQDPGQGLRLIYYSQIVNDFQKGDIAEGYSVSREKKESFPLTVTSAQKNPTAFYLCASSRMTGGLYEQYFGPGTRLTVT.

The J gene is TRBJ1-4, the V gene TRBV19; 7 bases fit TRBD1. This CDR3 is 15 amino acids long. V was clipped by 5 bases and J by 5 bases; unmatched bases: 8. The V gene's germline CDR1 is LNHDA and CDR2 SQIVND (reference sequence). CDR3 sequence reads: CASSRQGTSNEKLFF. The CDR3 DNA reads TGTGCCAGTAGTCGACAGGGTACTTCGAATGAAAAACTGTTTTTT.

This clonotype occurred many times. The chain is built from TRBV5-1 and TRBJ2-3; no clear D. The V gene's germline CDR1 is SGHRS and CDR2 YFSETQ. This CDR3 comprises 12 residues. The V end lost 0 bases, the J end lost 6 bases, and 5 bases lay between the germline ends. The CDR3 DNA reads TGCGCCAGCAGCTTGGGGTGGGATACGCAGTATTTT. Protein: CASSLGWDTQYF.